This TCR beta chain was found in a study of T cells expressing NK-cell markers. Study-wide background: In sorted CD3+CD56+NKG2C+, CD3+CD56+NKG2C- and CD3+CD56-NKG2C+ T cells, TCR beta repertoires were obtained. Study observations and caveats: A handful of donors likewise had their CD3+CD56-NKG2C+ fraction led by these clonotypes. Roughly six donors showed dominant NKG2C+ clonotypes comprising about 1.0-7.5% of their CD8+ T cells.

Germline lookup yields CDR1 SQVTM and CDR2 ANQGSEA. The CDR3 extends over 16 amino acids. TCRdb processed the 5' RACE reads again and assigns one entry to each CDR3 protein, with no DNA. The sample totals roughly 390,000 distinct CDR3 sequences. In regard to this clonotype: Its specificity is unknown.

Sequencing was done on a sample of blood T cells: a sorted CD56 or NKG2C T cell subset, CD4+ or CD8+ T cells, or bulk PBMC T cells (not recorded which). The TCR originated in a woman aged 50 to 65 in good health. The chain recombines TRBV29-1 with TRBJ2-1; TCRdb lists TRBD2, though no DNA is available to test this call. CDR3 region: CSVEFPIAGLYNEQFF.